This T cell receptor (beta chain) was recorded in a study of cytotoxic CD8 clonotypes in ibrutinib-treated CLL. Notes on the study in general: At baseline, clonality was higher than in age-matched healthy donors and correlated with CD8+ counts. Clonotypes that were public were uncommon, and they contracted or stayed stable on treatment.

V was pared by 0 bases and J by 4 bases, with 12 bases between. The CDR3 runs 15 residues. CDR1 MNHEY and CDR2 SVGAGI come from the germline V gene. This clone was seen just once. As yet, its antigen is unknown. Produced via immunoSEQ multiplex PCR; TCRdb's table is partial and in-frame only. The sample records about 140,000 clones, roughly 80% being singletons. Sequencing was performed on PBMCs, taken after 12 months of ibrutinib treatment. This receptor was taken from a human donor with chronic lymphocytic leukemia. The V and J genes are TRBV6-5 and TRBJ1-2, with D perhaps matching TRBD1 (5 bases). In DNA, the CDR3 is TGTGCCAGCAGTTACTCGATTTATGGGGCCTATGGCTACACCTTC. Translated: CASSYSIYGAYGYTF.